This T cell receptor beta chain was retrieved from a study of T-cell reconstitution after alpha-beta-depleted transplantation in children. Losses at the gene ends were 2 bases for V and 3 bases for J; bases not matched to a gene: 5. Germline V gene lookup returns CDR1 LNHNV and CDR2 YYDKDF (reference sequence). The CDR3 has 15 amino acids. TCRbeta library preparation incorporated unique molecular identifiers. TCRdb called the PCR reads again in MiXCR, with one record for every CDR3 protein. Seen here are 120,000 or so distinct CDR3 sequences, under 25% observed once, and the top ten hold roughly a tenth. This clonotype came up many times. Its target is unknown. Study-wide results and caveats: Where alpha-beta T cells came from about two months after transplant was reportedly several hundred expanded graft clones. Day-60 TCRbeta diversity that was high in some patients was derived from surviving recipient T cells and thymic progenitors. Counts and diversity of T cells one year after transplant came mostly from newly produced T cells.

Sequenced here: PBMCs, mostly from graft donor cells, sampled 180 days after TCRalphabeta/CD19-depleted stem cell transplant. J is TRBJ2-7 and V is TRBV15; TRBD1 aligns across 9 bases. The clonotype originates from a male patient between 2 and 10 years old who had a stem cell transplant for chronic granulomatous disease, so the T cells may come from the graft donor. The CDR3 spells CATSRTKTGGYEQYF. The CDR3 DNA reads TGTGCCACCAGCAGAACTAAGACAGGGGGCTACGAGCAGTACTTC.